The 31 T cell receptor beta chains below come from one sample, sequenced in a study of beta chain features in type 1 diabetes. Expressed TCRB transcripts were sequenced because the isolated RNA had all been reverse transcribed beforehand. The assay was immunoSEQ multiplex PCR, and TCRdb's table has in-frame clones only and misses some. This table has about 900,000 clones, 15% to 20% appearing once. The sequenced sample consisted of naive CD4+ T cells from blood. Receptors originate from a woman in her late teens or twenties in good health.

The J gene is TRBJ1-2, the V gene TRBV6-5; the D is unclear. This CDR3 region has 15 residues. V lost 2 bases and J lost 4, with 14 bases in between. In germline, CDR1 is MNHEY, CDR2 SVGAGI. CDR3 nucleotides: TGTGCCAGCAGTTACCGGCGCGAAGGGCTCTATGGCTACACCTTC. It specifies CASSYRREGLYGYTF.

J is TRBJ1-5 and V is TRBV10-2; 7 positions agree with TRBD1. V lost 3 bases and J lost 5; bases outside the gene matches: 4. This CDR3 spans 14 amino acids. The germline V gene encodes CDR1 WSHSY and CDR2 SAAADI. The CDR3: CASSDVTGYQPQHF. The DNA of the CDR3 is TGCGCCAGCAGTGATGTGACAGGGTATCAGCCCCAGCATTTT.

This clone was recorded a few times. This sample also contains other DNA sequences that code for the same CDR3. The chain is built from TRBV18 and TRBJ2-3; no clear D gene. The V end lost 3 bases, the J end lost 3 bases, and 4 bases lay between the germline ends. CDR3 length equals 12 residues. In germline, CDR1 is KGHSH, CDR2 LQKENI. CDR3 DNA: TGTGCCAGCTCACCGGTGACAGATACGCAGTATTTT. Translated: CASSPVTDTQYF.

J is TRBJ2-7 and V is TRBV10-1; a possible D gene is TRBD1 (6 bases). The ends were cut back, 2 bases at V and 2 bases at J, with 7 bases in the middle. The germline CDR1 and CDR2 sequences are WNHNN and SYGVQD (reference sequence). The CDR3 runs to 13 residues. This chain's CDR3 is CASSEQGTYEQYF. The CDR3 DNA is TGCGCCAGCAGTGAGCAGGGGACCTACGAGCAGTACTTC.

This rearrangement joins TRBV18 to TRBJ2-2, with D uncertain. The V end was cut by 6 bases, the J end by 7 bases, with 12 bases between. Germline assignment: CDR1 KGHSH and CDR2 LQKENI. The CDR3 has 13 amino acids. The CDR3 coding sequence is TGTGCCAGCTCTCCGACCACCGTCGGGGAGCTGTTTTTT. Protein sequence: CASSPTTVGELFF.

The table lists this clone with a few counts. J is TRBJ1-1 and V is TRBV6-4; D is ambiguous. Looked up from germline, CDR1 is MRHNA and CDR2 is SNTAGT. This CDR3 has 13 residues. The V gene lost 4 bases and the J gene lost 11 bases, with 17 bases spanning the gap. CDR3 protein: CASSVRLREKAFF. CDR3 DNA sequence: TGTGCCAGCAGTGTTCGTTTGAGGGAGAAGGCTTTCTTT.

With respect to this clone: At one boundary the junction diverges from the germline segment, which might be a read error. This CDR3 is CASTLAGRIGELFF. The CDR3, as DNA: TGCGCCAGCACCTTGGCCGGGAGGATTGGGGAGCTGTTTTTT. This rearrangement joins TRBV5-1 to TRBJ2-2; 7 bases line up with TRBD2. The CDR3 contains 14 residues. CDR1 SGHRS and CDR2 YFSETQ come from the germline V gene.

CDR3 in amino acids: CASSMSRFGSSYNEQFF. The CDR3 DNA reads TGTGCCAGTAGTATGAGCCGGTTCGGGAGCTCCTACAATGAGCAGTTCTTC. This chain uses TRBV19 with TRBJ2-1; D might be TRBD2 (6 bases). V was shortened by 3 bases and J by 0 bases, with 15 bases between the two germline ends. The CDR3 loop spans 17 amino acids. The germline gives CDR1 LNHDA, CDR2 SQIVND (reference sequence).

This chain connects TRBV18 to TRBJ1-1; D possibly corresponds to TRBD1 (6 bases). CDR1 and CDR2 from the germline V gene are KGHSH and LQKENI. The CDR3 covers 20 residues. V lost 3 bases and J lost 0, with 26 bases in between. The CDR3 DNA is TGTGCCAGCTCACCCATCTCATCACCAAGAGGGGGTGGCATGAACACTGAAGCTTTCTTT. This gives the protein CASSPISSPRGGGMNTEAFF.

The chain uses TRBV5-4 and TRBJ2-1; TRBD2 matches 14 bases. The CDR3 contains 17 residues. Germline-derived CDR1 and CDR2 are SGHNT and YYREEE (reference sequence). V trimming: 3 bases; J trimming: 1 base; junction bases outside the gene matches: 3. CDR3 region: CASSSGLAGESYNEQFF. The DNA for the CDR3 is TGTGCCAGCAGCTCGGGACTAGCGGGAGAATCCTACAATGAGCAGTTCTTC. Combining the CDR3 with reference TRBV5-4 and TRBJ2-1 gives the whole variable domain ETGVTQSPTHLIKTRGQQVTLRCSSQSGHNTVSWYQQALGQGPQFIFQYYREEENGRGNFPPRFSGLQFPNYSSELNVNALELDDSALYLCASSSGLAGESYNEQFFGPGTRLTVL.

This clone was observed a few times. This chain joins TRBV7-9 and TRBJ1-1, with D possibly matching TRBD1 (6 bases). Per the germline V gene, CDR1 is SEHNR and CDR2 is FQNEAQ (reference sequence). The V and J ends lost 2 bases and 11 bases respectively, with 15 bases between them. The CDR3 totals 13 residues. CDR3 sequence (DNA): TGTGCCAGCAGCTTACAGGGGTTGGATAGCGCTTTCTTT. Protein sequence: CASSLQGLDSAFF. Combining the CDR3 with reference TRBV7-9 and TRBJ1-1 gives the whole variable domain DTGVSQNPRHKITKRGQNVTFRCDPISEHNRLYWYRQTLGQGPEFLTYFQNEAQLEKSRLLSDRFSAERPKGSFSTLEIQRTEQGDSAMYLCASSLQGLDSAFFGQGTRLTVV.

This clone was found a few times. The V call is TRBV7-9, the J call TRBJ2-7; D is perhaps TRBD1 or TRBD2 (5 bases each). Trimming removed 2 bases from V and 5 bases from J, with 7 bases in between. The CDR3 has 12 amino acids. Germline loops: CDR1 SEHNR, CDR2 FQNEAQ (reference sequence). The CDR3 nucleotides read TGTGCCAGCAGCTTATGGGGGAACGAGCAGTACTTC. Translating gives CASSLWGNEQYF.

A few counts support this clone. The chain recombines TRBV7-2 with TRBJ2-1, with no clear D. Trimming stripped 2 bases from V and 0 bases from J, with 17 bases between. The CDR3 runs to 18 residues. Germline V gene data show CDR1 as SGHTA and CDR2 as FQGNSA. The CDR3 DNA is TGTGCCAGCAGCTTACCCGGTATCTGGGTCGCCTCCTACAATGAGCAGTTCTTC. Protein product: CASSLPGIWVASYNEQFF. The full variable domain, completed using reference TRBV7-2 and TRBJ2-1, is GAGVSQSPSNKVTEKGKDVELRCDPISGHTALYWYRQSLGQGLEFLIYFQGNSAPDKSGLPSDRFSAERTGGSVSTLTIQRTQQEDSAVYLCASSLPGIWVASYNEQFFGPGTRLTVL.

The table lists this clone with a few counts. V usage is TRBV7-9 and J usage is TRBJ1-4, with TRBD1 matching 9 bases. This CDR3 has 14 residues. Germline V gene sequence: CDR1 SEHNR, CDR2 FQNEAQ (reference sequence). The trim removed 5 bases at V and 8 bases at J, leaving 6 bases unmatched. The CDR3 here is CASSQGTGQEKLFF. The CDR3 nucleotides are TGTGCCAGCAGCCAAGGGACAGGGCAAGAAAAACTGTTTTTT. The full variable domain, rest sourced from reference TRBV7-9 and TRBJ1-4, is DTGVSQNPRHKITKRGQNVTFRCDPISEHNRLYWYRQTLGQGPEFLTYFQNEAQLEKSRLLSDRFSAERPKGSFSTLEIQRTEQGDSAMYLCASSQGTGQEKLFFGSGTQLSVL.

V gene TRBV5-4 combines with J gene TRBJ2-1; D gene uncertain. V was clipped by 4 bases and J by 4 bases, with 15 bases between them. Germline V lookup: CDR1 SGHNT, CDR2 YYREEE (reference sequence). The CDR3 runs 15 residues. CDR3 sequence reads: CASSVSFGPYNEQFF. The CDR3 DNA reads TGTGCCAGCAGCGTCAGTTTCGGCCCATACAATGAGCAGTTCTTC.

There are a few counts of this clone. J is TRBJ2-7 and V is TRBV5-4; 11 positions match TRBD2. The trim removed 2 bases at V and 4 bases at J, leaving 5 bases unmatched. The CDR3 loop spans 15 amino acids. Germline values: CDR1 SGHNT, CDR2 YYREEE (reference sequence). This CDR3 reads CASSFDRLAGYEQYF. CDR3 DNA: TGTGCCAGCAGCTTTGATAGACTAGCGGGATACGAGCAGTACTTC.

V usage is TRBV5-6 and J usage is TRBJ1-1, with 7 bases identical to TRBD1. V lost 5 bases, J lost 4 bases, and 8 bases stayed unmatched. This CDR3 is 14 amino acids long. Germline V gene data show CDR1 as SGHDT and CDR2 as YYEEEE. The CDR3 loop reads CASRRQGGSTEAFF. DNA of the CDR3: TGTGCCAGCAGACGACAGGGAGGGAGCACTGAAGCTTTCTTT. Together with reference TRBV5-6 and TRBJ1-1, the CDR3 gives the full variable domain: DAGVTQSPTHLIKTRGQQVTLRCSPKSGHDTVSWYQQALGQGPQFIFQYYEEEERQRGNFPDRFSGHQFPNYSSELNVNALLLGDSALYLCASRRQGGSTEAFFGQGTRLTVV.

The rearrangement joins TRBV9 to TRBJ2-1, with no clear D. From germline, CDR1 is SGDLS and CDR2 YYNGEE. This CDR3 comprises 15 residues. V shed 0 bases and J shed 4 bases, with 11 bases lying between them. CDR3 sequence: CASSVGSFGYNEQFF. CDR3 nucleotide sequence: TGTGCCAGCAGCGTAGGTTCGTTCGGTTACAATGAGCAGTTCTTC.

This chain connects TRBV4-2 to TRBJ2-7, with 7 bases aligning to TRBD1. The trim removed 1 base at V and 4 bases at J, leaving 7 bases unmatched. Germline V gene sequence: CDR1 LGHNA, CDR2 YNFKEQ. CDR3 length: 15 amino acids. CDR3: CASSQAPGQRYEQYF. The CDR3 region has the DNA TGTGCCAGCAGCCAAGCCCCGGGACAGAGGTACGAGCAGTACTTC.

The rearrangement joins TRBV27 to TRBJ2-5; D possibly uses TRBD1 or TRBD2 (5 bases each). Trimming took off 0 bases at V and 5 bases at J, with 13 bases between the two ends. The CDR3 loop spans 15 amino acids. The germline V gene has CDR1 MNHEY and CDR2 SMNVEV (reference sequence). The CDR3 DNA sequence: TGTGCCAGCAGTTTATCGAGGGGTTTGGGGGAGACCCAGTACTTC. Its translation is CASSLSRGLGETQYF.

The V and J genes are TRBV29-1 and TRBJ2-1; 12 nucleotides agree with TRBD2. J lost 3 bases, V lost 8 bases, and 8 bases had no gene match. CDR3 size: 15 residues. CDR1 is SQVTM, CDR2 ANQGSEA, per germline. The DNA for the CDR3 is TGCAGCTCCACACAGACTAGCGGGAGCTACAATGAGCAGTTCTTC. It specifies CSSTQTSGSYNEQFF.

This rearrangement joins TRBV28 to TRBJ2-3, with 8 bases aligning to TRBD1. CDR3 length: 14 amino acids. The J segment lost 4 bases and the V segment lost 6 bases, leaving 6 bases of the junction unmatched. Germline V lookup: CDR1 MDHEN, CDR2 SYDVKM. CDR3 region: CASRLQGASDTQYF. The CDR3 coding sequence is TGTGCCAGCAGGCTCCAGGGGGCATCAGATACGCAGTATTTT.

This clone was counted a few times. The V call is TRBV29-1, the J call TRBJ2-7; 12 nucleotides match TRBD2. J was trimmed by 5 bases and V by 3 bases; bases with no gene match: 2. The CDR3 spans 13 residues. Germline CDR1 and CDR2: SQVTM and ANQGSEA. The CDR3 is CSVETSGSNEQYF. DNA of the CDR3: TGCAGCGTTGAGACTAGCGGGAGTAACGAGCAGTACTTC.

This clone has just a few counts. The same CDR3 arises from other DNA sequences in this sample as well. This chain uses TRBV25-1 with TRBJ1-1; unclear D gene. CDR1 is MGHDK, CDR2 SYGVNS, per germline. CDR3 length: 14 amino acids. The V end lost 1 base, the J end lost 3 bases, and 9 bases lay between the germline ends. CDR3 in amino acids: CASSEWGGYTEAFF. The CDR3 nucleotides are TGTGCCAGCAGTGAATGGGGAGGGTACACTGAAGCTTTCTTT.

The chain links TRBV18 to TRBJ2-5; D is possibly TRBD1 or TRBD2 (6 bases each). V was clipped by 3 bases and J by 4 bases, with 15 bases between them. Per the germline V gene, CDR1 is KGHSH and CDR2 is LQKENI. The CDR3 contains 15 residues. The CDR3 loop reads CASSPFSRGPETQYF. The CDR3 DNA is TGTGCCAGCTCACCGTTTTCTCGGGGGCCAGAGACCCAGTACTTC.

Comment on this clone: Given a much more abundant clone one base away, this may be a read error. The rearrangement uses TRBV28 and TRBJ2-5, with D maybe TRBD2 (5 bases). Judging by the DNA end, TRBJ2-7 fits better; the J call may be wrong. The CDR3 length is 10 residues. CDR1 MDHEN and CDR2 SYDVKM come from the germline V gene. The DNA of the CDR3 is TGTGCCAGCGGGAGCTACGAGCAGTACTTC. This sequence encodes CASGSYEQYF.

The chain is built from TRBV4-2 and TRBJ2-5; TRBD1 agrees at 9 bases. The CDR3 runs 17 residues. The germline gives CDR1 LGHNA, CDR2 YNFKEQ. V was clipped by 0 bases and J by 4 bases; unmatched bases: 9. The CDR3 sequence is CASSQDLAGQGGETQYF. The CDR3 DNA sequence: TGTGCCAGCAGCCAAGATCTGGCGGGACAGGGCGGAGAGACCCAGTACTTC.

This clone was detected only a few times. J is TRBJ2-1 and V is TRBV18; 7 bases are a match to TRBD2. With V trimmed by 0 bases and J by 7 bases, 9 bases remained unmatched. Germline V lookup: CDR1 KGHSH, CDR2 LQKENI. This CDR3 is built from 16 residues. CDR3 coding DNA: TGTGCCAGCTCACCACCGAACGGGAGGAATGGTAATGAGCAGTTCTTC. Protein: CASSPPNGRNGNEQFF.

The chain joins TRBV6-5 to TRBJ1-5, with TRBD1 identical over 7 bases. CDR1 is MNHEY, CDR2 SVGAGI, per germline. The CDR3 has 13 amino acids. Unmatched junction bases numbered 5, after V lost 8 bases and J lost 4 bases. CDR3 protein: CASGDRENQPQHF. The CDR3, as DNA: TGTGCCAGCGGAGACAGGGAGAATCAGCCCCAGCATTTT.

This clone has just a few counts. The V and J genes are TRBV10-3 and TRBJ2-1; D gene unclear. Per germline, CDR1 ENHRY and CDR2 SYGVKD. This CDR3 region has 13 residues. V lost 5 bases to trimming and J lost 2 bases, with 7 bases between them. For the CDR3, the DNA is TGTGCCATCAGTCCCGCCGCCTACAATGAGCAGTTCTTC. It is translated as CAISPAAYNEQFF.

The V and J genes are TRBV2 and TRBJ1-1, with TRBD1 matching 7 bases. The CDR3 sequence is 16 residues long. Germline assignment: CDR1 SNHLY and CDR2 FYNNEI. V lost 3 bases and J lost 3; bases outside the gene matches: 10. The CDR3 region has the DNA TGTGCCAGCAGTGATCAGGCAGGGGGTATTCACACTGAAGCTTTCTTT. Protein product: CASSDQAGGIHTEAFF.